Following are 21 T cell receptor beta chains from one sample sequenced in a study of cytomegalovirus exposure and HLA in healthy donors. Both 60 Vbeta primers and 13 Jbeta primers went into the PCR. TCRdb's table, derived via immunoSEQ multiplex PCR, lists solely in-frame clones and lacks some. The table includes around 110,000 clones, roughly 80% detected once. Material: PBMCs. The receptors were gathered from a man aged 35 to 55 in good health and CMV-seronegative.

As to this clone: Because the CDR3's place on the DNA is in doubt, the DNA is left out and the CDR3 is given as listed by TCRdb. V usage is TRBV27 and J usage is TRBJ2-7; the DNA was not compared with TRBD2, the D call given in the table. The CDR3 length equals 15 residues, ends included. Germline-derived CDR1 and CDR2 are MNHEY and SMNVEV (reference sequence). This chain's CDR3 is CASSSSGVLLHEQYF.

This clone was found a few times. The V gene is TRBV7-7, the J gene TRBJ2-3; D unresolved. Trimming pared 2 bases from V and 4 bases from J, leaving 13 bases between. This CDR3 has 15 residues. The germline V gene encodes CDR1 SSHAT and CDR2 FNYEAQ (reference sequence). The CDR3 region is CASSLLGNNADTQYF. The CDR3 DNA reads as TGTGCCAGCAGCTTACTGGGCAATAACGCAGATACGCAGTATTTT.

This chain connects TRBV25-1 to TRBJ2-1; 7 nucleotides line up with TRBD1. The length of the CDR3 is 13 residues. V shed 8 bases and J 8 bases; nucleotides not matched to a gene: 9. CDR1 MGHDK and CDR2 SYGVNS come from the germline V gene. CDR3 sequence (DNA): TGTGCCAGCCTTGGACAGGTTTACGATGAGCAGTTCTTC. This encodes CASLGQVYDEQFF.

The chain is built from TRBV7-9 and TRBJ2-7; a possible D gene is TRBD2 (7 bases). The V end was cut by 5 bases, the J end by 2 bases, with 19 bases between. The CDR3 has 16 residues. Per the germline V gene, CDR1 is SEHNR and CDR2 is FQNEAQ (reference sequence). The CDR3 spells CASSPRAGADPYEQYF. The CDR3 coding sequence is TGTGCCAGCAGCCCAAGGGCGGGGGCGGATCCCTACGAGCAGTACTTC. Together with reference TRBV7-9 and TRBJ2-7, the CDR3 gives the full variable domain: DTGVSQNPRHKITKRGQNVTFRCDPISEHNRLYWYRQTLGQGPEFLTYFQNEAQLEKSRLLSDRFSAERPKGSFSTLEIQRTEQGDSAMYLCASSPRAGADPYEQYFGPGTRLTVT.

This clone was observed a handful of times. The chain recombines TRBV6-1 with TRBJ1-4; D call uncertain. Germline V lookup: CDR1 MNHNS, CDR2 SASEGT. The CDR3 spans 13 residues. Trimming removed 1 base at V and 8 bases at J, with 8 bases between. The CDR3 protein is CASSEGVREKLFF. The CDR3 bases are TGTGCCAGCAGTGAAGGAGTGAGGGAAAAACTGTTTTTT.

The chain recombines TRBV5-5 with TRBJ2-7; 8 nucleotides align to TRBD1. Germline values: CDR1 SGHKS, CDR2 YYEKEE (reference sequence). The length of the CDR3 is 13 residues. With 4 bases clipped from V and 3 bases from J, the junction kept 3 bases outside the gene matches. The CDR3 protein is CASSAGTGYEQYF. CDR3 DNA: TGTGCCAGCAGCGCCGGGACAGGCTACGAGCAGTACTTC.

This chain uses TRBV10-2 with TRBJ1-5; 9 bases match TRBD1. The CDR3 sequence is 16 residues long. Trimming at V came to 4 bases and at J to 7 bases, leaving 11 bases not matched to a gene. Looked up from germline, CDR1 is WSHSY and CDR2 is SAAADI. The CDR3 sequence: CASSGALQGAGQPQHF. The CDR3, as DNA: TGCGCCAGCAGTGGGGCGTTACAGGGGGCAGGCCAGCCCCAGCATTTT.

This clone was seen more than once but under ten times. CDR3 amino acids: CASRDRGYEKLFF. The CDR3 DNA reads TGTGCCAGCAGGGACAGGGGGTATGAAAAACTGTTTTTT. The rearrangement joins TRBV2 to TRBJ1-4, with 10 bases aligning to TRBD1. Trimming cost V 6 bases and J 6 bases; bases outside gene matches: 1. The length of the CDR3 is 13 residues. Germline values: CDR1 SNHLY, CDR2 FYNNEI.

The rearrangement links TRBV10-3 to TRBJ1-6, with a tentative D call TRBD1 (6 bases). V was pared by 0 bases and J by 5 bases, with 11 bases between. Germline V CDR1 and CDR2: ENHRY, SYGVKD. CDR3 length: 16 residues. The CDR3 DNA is TGTGCCATCAGTGAGTCTCTGCAGGGGAATAATTCACCCCTCCACTTT. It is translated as CAISESLQGNNSPLHF.

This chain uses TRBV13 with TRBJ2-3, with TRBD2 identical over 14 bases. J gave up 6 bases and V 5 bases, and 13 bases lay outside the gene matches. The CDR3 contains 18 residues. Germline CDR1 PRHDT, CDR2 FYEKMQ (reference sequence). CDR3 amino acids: CASSHARRTSGGRDTQYF. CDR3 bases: TGTGCCAGCAGCCACGCCAGACGGACTAGCGGGGGGAGGGATACGCAGTATTTT.

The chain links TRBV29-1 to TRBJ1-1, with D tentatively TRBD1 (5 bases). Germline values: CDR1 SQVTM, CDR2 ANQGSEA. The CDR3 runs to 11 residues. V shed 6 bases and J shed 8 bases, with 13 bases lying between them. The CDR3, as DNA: TGCAGCGTCGGACCGGGACTCGAAGCTTTCTTT. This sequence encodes CSVGPGLEAFF. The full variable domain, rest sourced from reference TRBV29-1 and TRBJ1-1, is SAVISQKPSRDICQRGTSLTIQCQVDSQVTMMFWYRQQPGQSLTLIATANQGSEATYESGFVIDKFPISRPNLTFSTLTVSNMSPEDSSIYLCSVGPGLEAFFGQGTRLTVV.

CDR3 nucleotides: TGTGCCAGCAGCTTGTGGACGGGGAATTCACCCCTCCACTTT. Translated, it gives CASSLWTGNSPLHF. This chain links TRBV7-2 with TRBJ1-6; no firm D call. The CDR3 covers 14 residues. Trimming took off 3 bases at V and 7 bases at J, with 10 bases between the two ends. CDR1 and CDR2 (germline): SGHTA, FQGNSA.

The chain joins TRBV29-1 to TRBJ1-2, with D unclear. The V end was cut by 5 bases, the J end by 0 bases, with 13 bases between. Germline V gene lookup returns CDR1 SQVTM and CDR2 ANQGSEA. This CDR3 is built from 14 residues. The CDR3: CSVPGSTSNYGYTF. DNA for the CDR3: TGCAGCGTTCCGGGATCTACATCTAACTATGGCTACACCTTC.

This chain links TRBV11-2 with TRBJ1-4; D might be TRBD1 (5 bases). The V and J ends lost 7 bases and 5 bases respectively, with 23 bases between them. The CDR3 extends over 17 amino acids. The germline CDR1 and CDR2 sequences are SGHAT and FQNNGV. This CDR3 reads CASTLGTGIPDNEKLFF. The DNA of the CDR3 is TGTGCCAGCACCCTTGGTACAGGAATTCCCGACAATGAAAAACTGTTTTTT.

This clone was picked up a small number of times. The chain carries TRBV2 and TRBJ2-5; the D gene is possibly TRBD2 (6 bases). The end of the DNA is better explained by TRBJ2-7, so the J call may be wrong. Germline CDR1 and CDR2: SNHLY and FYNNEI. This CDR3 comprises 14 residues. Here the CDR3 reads CASSGGLPAYEQYF. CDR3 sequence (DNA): TGTGCCAGCAGTGGAGGACTACCCGCCTACGAGCAGTACTTC.

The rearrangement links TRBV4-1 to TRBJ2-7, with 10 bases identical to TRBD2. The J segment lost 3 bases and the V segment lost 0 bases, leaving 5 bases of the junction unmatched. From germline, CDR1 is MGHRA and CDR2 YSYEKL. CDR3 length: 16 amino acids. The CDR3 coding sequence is TGCGCCAGCAGCCAAGATTTATCTAGCGGGGGCTACGAGCAGTACTTC. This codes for CASSQDLSSGGYEQYF.

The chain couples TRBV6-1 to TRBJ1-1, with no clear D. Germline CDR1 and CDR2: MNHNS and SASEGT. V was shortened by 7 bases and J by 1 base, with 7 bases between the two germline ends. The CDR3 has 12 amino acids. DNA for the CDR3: TGTGCCAGCAAAGCATCGAACACTGAAGCTTTCTTT. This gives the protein CASKASNTEAFF.

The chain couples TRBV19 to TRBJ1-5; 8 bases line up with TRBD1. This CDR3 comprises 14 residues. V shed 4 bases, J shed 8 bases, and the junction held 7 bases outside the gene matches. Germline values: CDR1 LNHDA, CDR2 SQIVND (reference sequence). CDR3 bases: TGTGCCAGTAGTACCGGACAGGGTCGGGAGCCCCAGCATTTT. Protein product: CASSTGQGREPQHF.

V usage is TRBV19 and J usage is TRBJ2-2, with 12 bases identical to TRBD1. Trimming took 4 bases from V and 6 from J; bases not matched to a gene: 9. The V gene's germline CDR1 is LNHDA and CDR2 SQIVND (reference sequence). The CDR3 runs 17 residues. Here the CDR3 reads CASSRSPGQGAAGELFF. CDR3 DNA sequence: TGTGCCAGTAGTAGGTCGCCGGGACAGGGGGCCGCCGGGGAGCTGTTTTTT.

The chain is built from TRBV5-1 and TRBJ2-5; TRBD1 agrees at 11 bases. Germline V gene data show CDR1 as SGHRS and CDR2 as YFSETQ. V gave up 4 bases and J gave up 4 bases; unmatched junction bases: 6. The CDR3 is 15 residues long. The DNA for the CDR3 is TGCGCCAGCAGCGCGGGACAGGGGGATGGAGAGACCCAGTACTTC. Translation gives CASSAGQGDGETQYF. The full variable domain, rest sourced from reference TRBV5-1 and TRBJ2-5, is KAGVTQTPRYLIKTRGQQVTLSCSPISGHRSVSWYQQTPGQGLQFLFEYFSETQRNKGNFPGRFSGRQFSNSRSEMNVSTLELGDSALYLCASSAGQGDGETQYFGPGTRLLVL.

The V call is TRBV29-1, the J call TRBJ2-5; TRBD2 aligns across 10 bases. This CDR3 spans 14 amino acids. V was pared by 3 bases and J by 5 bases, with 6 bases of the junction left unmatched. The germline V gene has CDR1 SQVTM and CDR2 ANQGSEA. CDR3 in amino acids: CSVDVVAGGETQYF. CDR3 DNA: TGCAGCGTTGACGTAGTAGCGGGGGGCGAGACCCAGTACTTC. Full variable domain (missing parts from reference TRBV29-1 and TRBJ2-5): SAVISQKPSRDICQRGTSLTIQCQVDSQVTMMFWYRQQPGQSLTLIATANQGSEATYESGFVIDKFPISRPNLTFSTLTVSNMSPEDSSIYLCSVDVVAGGETQYFGPGTRLLVL.